One sample yielded the 30 T cell receptor beta chains listed below, sequenced in a study of blood T cell repertoires in COVID-19. Only in-frame clones appear in the TCRdb table, and some are missing; sequencing was by immunoSEQ multiplex PCR. The sample includes tens of thousands of clones, almost 90% of them seen just once. Sequenced material: peripheral blood. These receptors were obtained from a man in his 60s with acute or convalescent COVID-19.

The chain joins TRBV6-5 to TRBJ1-5, with D hard to call. The V end lost 6 bases, the J end lost 3 bases, and 9 bases lay between the germline ends. The CDR3 has 13 amino acids. Germline assignment: CDR1 MNHEY and CDR2 SVGAGI. The CDR3 protein is CASRLRDNQPQHF. Here the CDR3 DNA reads TGTGCCAGCAGATTGAGGGACAATCAGCCCCAGCATTTT.

This clone appeared a few times. CDR3 amino acids: CASSSEGQVFHEQYF. CDR3 sequence (DNA): TGCGCCAGCAGCTCTGAGGGACAGGTTTTCCACGAGCAGTACTTC. The genes are TRBV5-1 and TRBJ2-7; the match to TRBD1 covers 8 bases. V was pared by 3 bases and J by 5 bases, with 10 bases of the junction left unmatched. Germline CDR1 is SGHRS and CDR2 is YFSETQ. The CDR3 sequence is 15 residues long. Full variable domain (remainder filled in from reference TRBV5-1 and TRBJ2-7): KAGVTQTPRYLIKTRGQQVTLSCSPISGHRSVSWYQQTPGQGLQFLFEYFSETQRNKGNFPGRFSGRQFSNSRSEMNVSTLELGDSALYLCASSSEGQVFHEQYFGPGTRLTVT.

CDR3: CASSADRGRPPYTF. The CDR3 DNA sequence: TGTGCCAGCAGTGCGGACAGGGGGCGCCCCCCCTACACCTTC. J is TRBJ1-2 and V is TRBV6-4; 11 nucleotides line up with TRBD1. Per the germline V gene, CDR1 is MRHNA and CDR2 is SNTAGT. V was pared by 4 bases and J by 10 bases, with 8 bases of the junction left unmatched. The CDR3 is made up of 14 amino acids.

This clone has just a few counts. This chain links TRBV18 with TRBJ1-2, with a weak D call TRBD1 (5 bases). Germline lookup yields CDR1 KGHSH and CDR2 LQKENI. CDR3 size: 14 residues. V shed 8 bases and J shed 2 bases, with 15 bases lying between them. CDR3 coding DNA: TGTGCCAGCACCCCTCAGCCAGGGAACTATGGCTACACCTTC. This encodes CASTPQPGNYGYTF.

The V gene is TRBV27, the J gene TRBJ2-3, with 7 bases fitting TRBD2. After removal of 5 bases from V and 1 base from J, the junction contained 3 bases not matched to a gene. CDR3 length equals 14 residues. Germline CDR1 is MNHEY and CDR2 is SMNVEV (reference sequence). The CDR3 DNA reads as TGTGCCAGCAGTCTCGCGGGGGGCACAGATACGCAGTATTTT. Translated, it gives CASSLAGGTDTQYF.

J is TRBJ2-7 and V is TRBV27; 9 bases align to TRBD1. Germline values: CDR1 MNHEY, CDR2 SMNVEV (reference sequence). V shed 5 bases and J 6 bases; nucleotides not matched to a gene: 2. The CDR3 extends over 12 amino acids. This chain's CDR3 is CASSRTGVEQYF. The DNA of the CDR3 is TGTGCCAGCAGTCGGACAGGGGTCGAGCAGTACTTC.

This clone has only one observation. Here the CDR3 reads CASSQGGATAILNYGYTF. CDR3 nucleotide sequence: TGTGCCAGCAGCCAGGGGGGTGCGACCGCGATTCTTAACTATGGCTACACCTTC. This chain joins TRBV4-2 and TRBJ1-2; maybe TRBD1 (5 bases). Germline lookup yields CDR1 LGHNA and CDR2 YNFKEQ. The CDR3 is 18 residues long. Trimming cost V 3 bases and J 1 base, with 21 bases left between them.

J is TRBJ2-2 and V is TRBV7-6, with 9 bases aligning to TRBD1. Trimming removed 6 bases from V and 5 bases from J; junction bases left unmatched: 4. Looked up from germline, CDR1 is SGHVS and CDR2 is FNYEAQ. The CDR3 extends over 14 amino acids. The DNA of the CDR3 is TGTGCCAGCAGTGGGACAGGGCCTACCGGGGAGCTGTTTTTT. Encoded protein: CASSGTGPTGELFF. The full variable domain, completed using reference TRBV7-6 and TRBJ2-2, is GAGVSQSPRYKVTKRGQDVALRCDPISGHVSLYWYRQALGQGPEFLTYFNYEAQQDKSGLPNDRFSAERPEGSISTLTIQRTEQRDSAMYRCASSGTGPTGELFFGEGSRLTVL.

This sequence joins TRBV7-2 and TRBJ1-5; the match to TRBD1 covers 9 bases. The germline CDR1 and CDR2 sequences are SGHTA and FQGNSA. The CDR3 covers 16 residues. V was clipped by 5 bases and J by 7 bases; unmatched bases: 12. CDR3 sequence (DNA): TGTGCCAGCAGCCTCCACCTACAGGGGGCTGGGCAGCCCCAGCATTTT. Its translation is CASSLHLQGAGQPQHF.

The J gene is TRBJ2-3, the V gene TRBV28; 7 nucleotides line up with TRBD1. Germline assignment: CDR1 MDHEN and CDR2 SYDVKM. After removal of 6 bases from V and 3 bases from J, the junction contained 3 bases not matched to a gene. The CDR3 is made up of 13 amino acids. CDR3: CASRGQRTDTQYF. CDR3 DNA sequence: TGTGCCAGCAGGGGACAGCGGACAGATACGCAGTATTTT.

The rearrangement uses TRBV5-1 and TRBJ2-3; D is ambiguous. Germline V gene sequence: CDR1 SGHRS, CDR2 YFSETQ. This CDR3 comprises 12 residues. The ends were cut back, 2 bases at V and 5 bases at J, with 6 bases in the middle. The CDR3 nucleotides are TGCGCCAGCAGCTTACGAGGAGATACGCAGTATTTT. It specifies CASSLRGDTQYF.

J is TRBJ2-7 and V is TRBV2; 9 nucleotides match TRBD1. The CDR3 loop spans 14 amino acids. Germline CDR1 SNHLY, CDR2 FYNNEI. J gave up 4 bases and V 6 bases, and 7 bases lay outside the gene matches. The CDR3 sequence is CASSSGTGLYEQYF. The CDR3 coding sequence is TGTGCCAGCAGCTCCGGGACAGGGCTGTACGAGCAGTACTTC.

The chain carries TRBV5-1 and TRBJ2-1, with TRBD2 matching over 13 bases. Losses at the gene ends were 4 bases for V and 8 bases for J; bases not matched to a gene: 9. The CDR3 totals 16 residues. Germline CDR1 and CDR2: SGHRS and YFSETQ. As DNA, the CDR3 is TGCGCCAGCAGCCCCGTGACTAGCGGGAGGACGGATGAGCAGTTCTTC. It translates to CASSPVTSGRTDEQFF.

This chain joins TRBV30 and TRBJ1-1, with D perhaps TRBD1 (5 bases). CDR1 is GTSNPN, CDR2 SVGIG, per germline (reference sequence). The CDR3 is 15 amino acids. Trimming left V 3 bases short and J 5 bases short, with 19 bases between. The CDR3 nucleotides are TGTGCCTGGAGCCCCGAGATAGGGGCGCATACTGAAGCTTTCTTT. Its translation is CAWSPEIGAHTEAFF.

The CDR3 nucleotides read TGTGCCAGCAGCCCGGGGACAGGGGACGGCATTCAGTACTTC. Protein: CASSPGTGDGIQYF. This chain connects TRBV5-6 to TRBJ2-4; 10 nucleotides match TRBD1. The J segment lost 9 bases and the V segment lost 4 bases, leaving 7 bases of the junction unmatched. Looked up from germline, CDR1 is SGHDT and CDR2 is YYEEEE. This CDR3 has 14 amino acids.

V is TRBV3-1 (or the pseudogene TRBV3-2) and J is TRBJ1-1; possibly TRBD1 for D (5 bases). Per germline, CDR1 LGHDT and CDR2 YNNKEL (reference sequence). The CDR3 has 15 residues. Trimming removed 7 bases at V and 0 bases at J, with 15 bases between. CDR3 DNA sequence: TGTGCCAGCACCCTCGGAGGGGCGATGAACACTGAAGCTTTCTTT. Translating it yields CASTLGGAMNTEAFF.

The chain has TRBV7-9 and TRBJ2-3; TRBD1 agrees at 9 bases. The CDR3 is 19 amino acids. The germline V gene has CDR1 SEHNR and CDR2 FQNEAQ (reference sequence). The V segment lost 1 base and the J segment 4 bases; nucleotides outside the gene matches: 15. CDR3 amino acids: CASSLGRPGTGSNADTQYF. For the CDR3, the DNA is TGTGCCAGCAGCTTAGGAAGACCGGGGACAGGGAGTAACGCAGATACGCAGTATTTT.

The chain couples TRBV28 to TRBJ1-2; 9 bases map to TRBD1. The V segment lost 3 bases and the J segment 2 bases; nucleotides outside the gene matches: 4. CDR1 is MDHEN, CDR2 SYDVKM, per germline. The CDR3 runs 15 residues. CDR3 amino acids: CASSFGQGRNYGYTF. For the CDR3, the DNA is TGTGCCAGCAGTTTTGGACAGGGGAGGAACTATGGCTACACCTTC.

The J gene is TRBJ2-1, the V gene TRBV18; 13 bases fit TRBD2. V lost 5 bases, J lost 8 bases, and 9 bases stayed unmatched. Per germline, CDR1 KGHSH and CDR2 LQKENI. The CDR3 runs to 16 residues. CDR3 loop: CASSRPGTSGTDEQFF. CDR3 nucleotides: TGTGCCAGCTCAAGACCCGGGACTAGCGGGACCGATGAGCAGTTCTTC.

This chain connects TRBV7-2 to TRBJ2-5, with 12 positions matching TRBD2. Germline CDR1 reads SGHTA; CDR2 reads FQGNSA. Trimming took 7 bases from V and 6 from J; bases not matched to a gene: 6. The CDR3 has 14 amino acids. The CDR3 protein is CASNLLAGGQTQYF. The CDR3, as DNA: TGTGCCAGCAATTTACTAGCGGGAGGCCAGACCCAGTACTTC.

The chain employs TRBV5-1 and TRBJ1-1; TRBD1 agrees at 8 bases. This CDR3 is 15 amino acids long. The trim removed 5 bases at V and 4 bases at J, leaving 10 bases unmatched. Germline V gene sequence: CDR1 SGHRS, CDR2 YFSETQ. CDR3 loop: CASRTTGAMGTEAFF. CDR3 DNA sequence: TGCGCCAGCAGGACGACAGGGGCCATGGGCACTGAAGCTTTCTTT. Supplemented by reference TRBV5-1 and TRBJ1-1, the full variable domain reads KAGVTQTPRYLIKTRGQQVTLSCSPISGHRSVSWYQQTPGQGLQFLFEYFSETQRNKGNFPGRFSGRQFSNSRSEMNVSTLELGDSALYLCASRTTGAMGTEAFFGQGTRLTVV.

This chain connects TRBV30 to TRBJ1-4, with 9 nucleotides matching TRBD1. CDR3 length: 14 residues. Germline CDR1 and CDR2: GTSNPN and SVGIG (reference sequence). J gave up 7 bases and V 3 bases, and 6 bases lay outside the gene matches. CDR3 amino acids: CAWSRDRGAEKLFF. The CDR3 DNA follows: TGTGCCTGGAGCCGTGACAGGGGGGCTGAAAAACTGTTTTTT.

V and J are TRBV11-1 and TRBJ1-2, with TRBD1 matching over 8 bases. With V trimmed by 4 bases and J by 8 bases, 6 bases remained unmatched. This CDR3 is built from 13 residues. The germline V gene has CDR1 SGHAT and CDR2 FQDESV (reference sequence). The CDR3 sequence is CASSSDRARGYTF. The CDR3 DNA reads as TGTGCCAGCAGCTCGGACAGGGCACGGGGCTACACCTTC.

This chain connects TRBV19 to TRBJ1-5; 9 bases agree with TRBD1. Germline V CDR1 and CDR2: LNHDA, SQIVND (reference sequence). CDR3 length: 18 amino acids. V lost 11 bases and J lost 0; bases outside the gene matches: 17. This CDR3 reads CASFPGAYRGPSNQPQHF. The CDR3 region has the DNA TGTGCCTCCTTTCCTGGGGCCTACAGGGGGCCTAGCAATCAGCCCCAGCATTTT.

A word on this clone: The junction departs from the called germline gene at one end, perhaps through a read error. The V gene is TRBV28, the J gene TRBJ2-7; D possibly corresponds to TRBD1 (6 bases). The germline gives CDR1 MDHEN, CDR2 SYDVKM. This CDR3 contains 12 residues. The CDR3 DNA sequence: TGTGCCAGCAGTTTAAGGTTCAGGGGTAAGGACTTC. Translated, it gives CASSLRFRGKDF. The full variable domain, rest sourced from reference TRBV28 and TRBJ2-7, is DVKVTQSSRYLVKRTGEKVFLECVQDMDHENMFWYRQDPGLGLRLIYFSYDVKMKEKGDIPEGYSVSREKKERFSLILESASTNQTSMYLCASSLRFRGKDFGPGTRLTVT.

The rearrangement joins TRBV7-3 to TRBJ2-5; TRBD1 aligns across 10 bases. The junction had 10 bases not matched to a gene; V was cut back by 5 bases and J by 4 bases. The CDR3 totals 16 residues. Germline V CDR1 and CDR2: SGHTA, FQGTGA. CDR3 nucleotide sequence: TGTGCCAGCAGCCATTCCCGGGACAGGGGACGAGAGACCCAGTACTTC. This gives the protein CASSHSRDRGRETQYF.

The chain uses TRBV28 and TRBJ1-4, with unresolved D. In germline, CDR1 is MDHEN, CDR2 SYDVKM. The CDR3 sequence is 17 residues long. Trimming removed 3 bases from V and 7 bases from J, with 21 bases in between. CDR3 loop: CASSFRDGGPAGEKLFF. For the CDR3, the DNA is TGTGCCAGCAGTTTTAGAGATGGAGGGCCGGCAGGTGAAAAACTGTTTTTT.

This rearrangement joins TRBV30 to TRBJ1-1; D is uncertain. The CDR3 length is 14 residues. CDR1 GTSNPN and CDR2 SVGIG come from the germline V gene (reference sequence). Trimming stripped 0 bases from V and 10 bases from J, with 18 bases between. The CDR3 DNA follows: TGTGCCTGGAGTGTACCTCCACAGCGGAACGCAGCTTTCTTT. It translates to CAWSVPPQRNAAFF.

The chain is built from TRBV5-1 and TRBJ2-1; D is unresolved. The V gene lost 0 bases and the J gene lost 4 bases, with 8 bases spanning the gap. Germline V gives CDR1 SGHRS, CDR2 YFSETQ. This CDR3 spans 14 amino acids. The CDR3 here is CASSLASVYNEQFF. The DNA for the CDR3 is TGCGCCAGCAGCTTGGCGTCAGTTTACAATGAGCAGTTCTTC.

This clone is a singleton in its sample. This sequence joins TRBV10-3 and TRBJ2-5, with D perhaps matching TRBD1 (5 bases). Deletions cut 6 bases from V and 5 bases from J, with 13 bases between. The length of the CDR3 is 13 residues. The V gene's germline CDR1 is ENHRY and CDR2 SYGVKD. This CDR3 is CAISRDKGETQYF. CDR3 nucleotides: TGTGCCATCAGCCGTGACAAGGGGGAGACCCAGTACTTC.